These T cell receptor beta chains were read from a single sample in a study of control samples from healthy donors and cancer patients. Libraries were prepared by immunoSEQ multiplex PCR; TCRdb keeps only in-frame clonotypes and omits some of them. The table includes around 190,000 clones, around 90% detected once. Sequenced material: blood. These receptors all come from a woman aged 45-60 years in good health. Both conserved end residues are part of each CDR3. D genes are given only for firm matches.

v_call	j_call	d_call	cdr3_nt	cdr3_aa
TRBV5-1	TRBJ1-4	.	TGCGCCAGCAGCTTGGCCCTAGTCAGGAGTAATGAAAAACTGTTTTTT	CASSLALVRSNEKLFF
TRBV19	TRBJ2-6	.	TGTGCCAGTAGTATATTACCAACTGGGGCCAACGTCCTGACTTTC	CASSILPTGANVLTF
TRBV28	TRBJ1-1	.	TGTGCCAGCAGTCTAAACTACTTCAGGGCACCATCAAGGAACACTGAAGCTTTCTTT	CASSLNYFRAPSRNTEAFF
TRBV10-1	TRBJ1-5	.	TGCGCCAGCAGCGATACAGGGAAAGGTCAGCCCCAGCATTTT	CASSDTGKGQPQHF
TRBV4-3	TRBJ2-2	TRBD1	TGCGCCAGCAGCCAAGATCGGCAGGGGGCCGACGGGGAGCTGTTTTTT	CASSQDRQGADGELFF
TRBV5-6	TRBJ2-3	.	TGTGCCAGCAGCTTGGAGAGGACAGATACGCAGTATTTT	CASSLERTDTQYF
TRBV10-3	TRBJ2-3	.	TGTGCCACTAGAATGGAGCTCGCAGATACGCAGTATTTT	CATRMELADTQYF
TRBV2	TRBJ1-2	.	TGTGCCAGCAGTGAAGCCGTGGGGGGCTACACCTTC	CASSEAVGGYTF
TRBV18	TRBJ1-6	.	TGTGCCAGCTCGCCGACAGTACCGGATTCACCCCTCCACTTT	CASSPTVPDSPLHF
TRBV5-1	TRBJ1-1	TRBD1	TGCGCCAGCAGGGGACAGGGGTTAGCCACTGAAGCTTTCTTT	CASRGQGLATEAFF
TRBV5-4	TRBJ2-6	TRBD1	TGTGCCAGCAGGCCAACAGGGGGCGCTAGGGGGGCCAACGTCCTGACTTTC	CASRPTGGARGANVLTF
TRBV25-1	TRBJ2-7	.	TGTGCCAGCAGTGCCCGGGACGGACACTACGAGCAGTACTTC	CASSARDGHYEQYF
TRBV4-3	TRBJ2-1	.	TGCGCCAGCAGCCAAGATGTGGGGGTTTTGGATGAGCAGTTCTTC	CASSQDVGVLDEQFF
TRBV14	TRBJ1-1	.	TGTGCCAGCAGCCCTCGGGCCCCGGCCAGAGAAGCTTTCTTT	CASSPRAPAREAFF
TRBV29-1	TRBJ1-5	.	TGCAGCGTTGCCAGGGAGGTTAACCTGCCCCAGCATTTT	CSVAREVNLPQHF
TRBV5-4	TRBJ2-3	.	TGTGCCAGCAGCTTACGTGTTGATACGCAGTATTTT	CASSLRVDTQYF